This T cell receptor beta chain was recovered during a study of blood T cell repertoires in COVID-19. The CDR3 is 15 residues long. Trimming cost V 3 bases and J 2 bases; bases outside gene matches: 3. The germline gives CDR1 WNHNN, CDR2 SYGVQD (reference sequence). This clone was observed a single time. Sequencing was performed with immunoSEQ multiplex PCR; in TCRdb, only in-frame clones are kept and a portion is missing. The sample shows 60,000 or so clones, approximately 85% of them seen only once. This sequence joins TRBV10-1 and TRBJ2-2, with 7 bases aligning to TRBD2. The sequenced material came from peripheral blood. The TCR comes from a human donor in a cohort sampled during active COVID-19. CDR3 nucleotide sequence: TGCGCCAGCAGTGATGGCGGGGGAAACACCGGGGAGCTGTTTTTT. This gives the protein CASSDGGGNTGELFF.